This T cell receptor (beta chain) was obtained from a study of blood T cell repertoires in COVID-19. Between the trimmed V and J ends, which lost 4 bases and 6 bases, there was a span of 18 bases. CDR3 length equals 15 residues. Germline-derived CDR1 and CDR2 are LNHDA and SQIVND (reference sequence). TCRdb's table, derived via immunoSEQ multiplex PCR, lists solely in-frame clones and lacks some. Counted here are about 21,000 clones, roughly 85% occurring once; the ten biggest clones make up 55% to 65%. Sequences were obtained from peripheral blood. The clonotype was recovered from a man older than 75 with acute or convalescent COVID-19. The chain employs TRBV19 and TRBJ1-1; D may be TRBD1 (5 bases). CDR3 amino acids: CASSTFYKGAAEAFF. The CDR3 DNA reads TGTGCCAGTAGTACCTTCTACAAAGGGGCGGCTGAAGCTTTCTTT.